The next 26 T cell receptor beta chains were all read from a single sample in a study of a mutant IDH1 vaccine in newly diagnosed glioma. Time point: week 35, safety follow-up. The investigators gave 300 ug of mutant IDH1 20-mer peptide in each vaccine dose, together with topical imiquimod. For these TCRs, the target antigens are not known. Data came from immunoSEQ multiplex PCR; TCRdb stores just in-frame clones and leaves some out. The table has some 45,000 clones, roughly four fifths seen once; the top ten hold roughly 5%. Sequences were derived from PBMCs, sampled from a glioma patient whose treatment included an IDH1 peptide vaccine. The source of these receptors is a woman in her forties or fifties with glioma.

The genes are TRBV5-6 and TRBJ2-7, with 10 bases fitting TRBD2. Trimming cost V 4 bases and J 4 bases; bases outside gene matches: 11. The germline gives CDR1 SGHDT, CDR2 YYEEEE. The CDR3 length is 16 residues. CDR3 DNA: TGTGCCAGCAGCCTAGGGACTAGCGCAACGGAATACGAGCAGTACTTC. It translates to CASSLGTSATEYEQYF.

The chain recombines TRBV7-2 with TRBJ1-5; 9 bases align to TRBD1. Unmatched junction bases numbered 4, after V lost 4 bases and J lost 3 bases. The germline CDR1 and CDR2 sequences are SGHTA and FQGNSA. The CDR3 runs to 15 residues. The CDR3 coding sequence is TGTGCCAGCAGCTCACAGGGGGCCGACAATCAGCCCCAGCATTTT. Amino acids: CASSSQGADNQPQHF.

This rearrangement joins TRBV6-6 to TRBJ2-4, with D unclear. This CDR3 contains 14 residues. From germline, CDR1 is MNHNY and CDR2 SVGAGI (reference sequence). V was trimmed by 8 bases and J by 2 bases, leaving 13 bases between them. The CDR3 nucleotides are TGTGCCAGCGGCTCATTATATACCAAAAACATTCAGTACTTC. It codes for CASGSLYTKNIQYF.

The rearrangement uses TRBV29-1 and TRBJ2-7; TRBD1 matches at 8 bases. With V trimmed by 4 bases and J by 3 bases, 17 bases remained unmatched. Germline V gives CDR1 SQVTM, CDR2 ANQGSEA. The CDR3 extends over 17 amino acids. The CDR3 DNA reads TGCAGCGTTGTGGGGGGCAGGGGGCGGAGAAAGGACTACGAGCAGTACTTC. Protein: CSVVGGRGRRKDYEQYF.

This clone has a handful of counts. The chain has TRBV27 and TRBJ2-7, with 8 bases matching TRBD1. The CDR3 length is 13 residues. Germline values: CDR1 MNHEY, CDR2 SMNVEV (reference sequence). The V gene end was trimmed by 4 bases and the J gene end by 7 bases; junction bases not matched to a gene: 6. The CDR3 sequence is CASSWTGRGEQYF. The DNA for the CDR3 is TGTGCCAGCAGTTGGACAGGGCGGGGAGAGCAGTACTTC.

CDR3 bases: TGCGCCAGCAGCCAAGAAAGTCAAGGCCCCAATGGCTACACCTTC. Protein sequence: CASSQESQGPNGYTF. This chain links TRBV4-3 with TRBJ1-2, with D unclear. This CDR3 comprises 15 residues. CDR1 is LGHNA, CDR2 YSLEER, per germline. Trimming took 0 bases from V and 6 from J, leaving 14 bases between them.

The chain joins TRBV7-9 to TRBJ1-2; unclear D gene. CDR3 length: 11 residues. Germline V gene lookup returns CDR1 SEHNR and CDR2 FQNEAQ (reference sequence). Trimming took 2 bases from V and 8 from J, leaving 6 bases between them. The CDR3 here is CASSLSMGYTF. In DNA form, the CDR3 reads TGTGCCAGCAGCTTATCGATGGGCTACACCTTC.

This clone is large by share. V is TRBV15 and J is TRBJ2-1, with D possibly matching TRBD1 (5 bases). The CDR3 contains 12 residues. V was cut by 6 bases and J by 8 bases, with 11 bases left in between. CDR1 is LNHNV, CDR2 YYDKDF, per germline (reference sequence). The CDR3 loop is CATRGLGDEQFF. The CDR3 region has the DNA TGTGCCACCAGGGGGCTAGGGGATGAGCAGTTCTTC.

The chain employs TRBV2 and TRBJ2-7; D is uncertain. The germline V and J ends were trimmed by 4 bases and 2 bases, with 15 bases remaining between them. The germline V gene has CDR1 SNHLY and CDR2 FYNNEI. This CDR3 has 15 residues. CDR3 protein: CASSGTEPLTYEQYF. The CDR3 bases are TGTGCCAGCAGTGGGACGGAGCCCCTTACCTACGAGCAGTACTTC.

This sequence joins TRBV4-2 and TRBJ1-5; 7 bases map to TRBD1. The CDR3 covers 16 residues. Germline assignment: CDR1 LGHNA and CDR2 YNFKEQ. With 0 bases clipped from V and 3 bases from J, the junction kept 5 bases outside the gene matches. The CDR3 loop is CASSQDGGTDNQPQHF. The CDR3 bases are TGTGCCAGCAGCCAAGATGGAGGGACAGACAATCAGCCCCAGCATTTT.

The gene calls are TRBV7-8 and TRBJ1-5; tentatively, D is TRBD1 (5 bases). The CDR3 length is 14 residues. The V end lost 5 bases, the J end lost 6 bases, and 14 bases lay between the germline ends. Germline loops: CDR1 SGHVS, CDR2 FQNEAQ. CDR3 sequence reads: CASSLDQGPQPQHF. The CDR3, as DNA: TGTGCCAGCAGCCTAGACCAGGGCCCTCAGCCCCAGCATTTT.

The rearrangement uses TRBV9 and TRBJ1-2; 7 bases agree with TRBD1. Looked up from germline, CDR1 is SGDLS and CDR2 is YYNGEE. This CDR3 comprises 13 residues. Trimming removed 6 bases from V and 3 bases from J; junction bases left unmatched: 5. CDR3 region: CASNKGADYGYTF. The CDR3 DNA is TGTGCCAGCAACAAGGGGGCGGACTATGGCTACACCTTC.

The table lists this clone with a count of one. The chain couples TRBV2 to TRBJ2-7; perhaps TRBD1 as D (6 bases). V lost 3 bases, J lost 2 bases, and 14 bases lay in between. Germline CDR1 is SNHLY and CDR2 is FYNNEI. This CDR3 region has 15 residues. Here the CDR3 DNA reads TGTGCCAGCAGTGAGGGGGCCCTATCAACCTACGAGCAGTACTTC. Its translation: CASSEGALSTYEQYF.

This clone came up a few times. The chain links TRBV27 to TRBJ2-7; 7 bases align to TRBD2. This CDR3 has 14 residues. Germline CDR1 MNHEY, CDR2 SMNVEV (reference sequence). V gave up 7 bases and J gave up 2 bases; unmatched junction bases: 8. The CDR3 region is CASTPGRGAYEQYF. The CDR3 nucleotides read TGTGCCAGCACCCCCGGACGGGGGGCCTACGAGCAGTACTTC.

This chain uses TRBV13 with TRBJ1-1; unclear D gene. This CDR3 has 14 amino acids. Trimming shortened V by 3 bases and J by 1 base, and 9 bases separated the two germline ends. CDR1 is PRHDT, CDR2 FYEKMQ, per germline (reference sequence). DNA for the CDR3: TGTGCCAGCAGCTTGAACAGTAGGAACACTGAAGCTTTCTTT. Translating gives CASSLNSRNTEAFF.

V usage is TRBV5-4 and J usage is TRBJ1-2; a possible D gene is TRBD1 (6 bases). Germline V gene sequence: CDR1 SGHNT, CDR2 YYREEE (reference sequence). With 3 bases removed from V and 9 bases from J, the gap between germline ends came to 18 bases. This CDR3 is built from 14 residues. The CDR3 region is CASSSQGGVSSYTF. Here the CDR3 DNA reads TGTGCCAGCAGCTCCCAAGGGGGGGTATCAAGCTACACCTTC.

This chain uses TRBV5-1 with TRBJ1-1, with 9 bases identical to TRBD1. J was trimmed by 4 bases and V by 7 bases; bases with no gene match: 8. The CDR3 is made up of 14 amino acids. The germline CDR1 and CDR2 sequences are SGHRS and YFSETQ. The CDR3 DNA reads TGCGCCAGCGGGACAGGGTCTAAGCGCACTGAAGCTTTCTTT. It encodes CASGTGSKRTEAFF.

This chain uses TRBV6-5 with TRBJ1-2; D is uncertain. Germline V lookup: CDR1 MNHEY, CDR2 SVGAGI. CDR3 size: 15 residues. V was trimmed by 5 bases and J by 4 bases, leaving 17 bases between them. The CDR3 reads CASSPLSRSGYGYTF. The CDR3 region has the DNA TGTGCCAGCAGTCCTTTGAGTAGATCGGGCTATGGCTACACCTTC.

The V and J genes are TRBV5-6 and TRBJ1-4, with 7 bases that match TRBD1. J was trimmed by 6 bases and V by 6 bases; bases with no gene match: 11. From germline, CDR1 is SGHDT and CDR2 YYEEEE. The CDR3 consists of 15 residues. The CDR3 nucleotides read TGTGCCAGCACCCGAATGACAGGGTTATATGAAAAACTGTTTTTT. This translates into CASTRMTGLYEKLFF.

The rearrangement joins TRBV4-1 to TRBJ2-5, with TRBD2 identical over 9 bases. The CDR3 sequence is 14 residues long. CDR1 is MGHRA, CDR2 YSYEKL, per germline. With V trimmed by 1 base and J by 5 bases, 2 bases remained unmatched. As DNA, the CDR3 is TGCGCCAGCAGCCAAGCCCTAGCGGGGGAGACCCAGTACTTC. Its translation is CASSQALAGETQYF.

This chain connects TRBV28 to TRBJ2-1; tentatively, D is TRBD1 (5 bases). Per germline, CDR1 MDHEN and CDR2 SYDVKM. The length of the CDR3 is 13 residues. V lost 2 bases, J lost 3 bases, and 5 bases lay in between. The CDR3 spells CASSLQGYNEQFF. The CDR3 nucleotides read TGTGCCAGCAGTTTACAGGGCTACAATGAGCAGTTCTTC.

V gene TRBV9 combines with J gene TRBJ2-3; the match to TRBD2 covers 9 bases. The CDR3 length is 15 residues. Trimming took 3 bases from V and 4 from J; bases not matched to a gene: 6. CDR1 and CDR2 from the germline V gene are SGDLS and YYNGEE. The chain's CDR3 is CASSEGGTSPDTQYF. In nucleotides, the CDR3 is TGTGCCAGCAGCGAGGGGGGGACTAGCCCAGATACGCAGTATTTT.

This clone turned up a few times. The rearrangement joins TRBV5-1 to TRBJ2-7, with a possible D match to TRBD1 (5 bases). The CDR3 has 14 amino acids. V shed 4 bases and J shed 0 bases, with 11 bases lying between them. Germline V gives CDR1 SGHRS, CDR2 YFSETQ. CDR3 DNA sequence: TGCGCCAGCAGCCCCAGGGTGAGCTCCTACGAGCAGTACTTC. Protein product: CASSPRVSSYEQYF.

J is TRBJ2-2 and V is TRBV12-5; 7 bases are shared with TRBD1. Losses at the gene ends were 0 bases for V and 1 base for J; bases not matched to a gene: 2. CDR1 LGHNT and CDR2 FRNRAP come from the germline V gene. The CDR3 sequence is 16 residues long. CDR3 amino acids: CASGLVGTVNTGELFF. CDR3 bases: TGTGCTAGTGGTTTGGTCGGGACAGTGAACACCGGGGAGCTGTTTTTT. The variable domain in full, with the rest retrieved from reference TRBV12-5 and TRBJ2-2, is DARVTQTPRHKVTEMGQEVTMRCQPILGHNTVFWYRQTMMQGLELLAYFRNRAPLDDSGMPKDRFSAEMPDATLATLKIQPSEPRDSAVYFCASGLVGTVNTGELFFGEGSRLTVL.

The rearrangement links TRBV9 to TRBJ2-3; D is undetermined. V lost 0 bases to trimming and J lost 5 bases, with 4 bases between them. The CDR3 has 12 amino acids. In germline, CDR1 is SGDLS, CDR2 YYNGEE. The CDR3 DNA follows: TGTGCCAGCAGCGTAGAGGGAGATACGCAGTATTTT. Translated: CASSVEGDTQYF. The entire variable domain, with the rest obtained from reference TRBV9 and TRBJ2-3, is as follows: DSGVTQTPKHLITATGQRVTLRCSPRSGDLSVYWYQQSLDQGLQFLIQYYNGEERAKGNILERFSAQQFPDLHSELNLSSLELGDSALYFCASSVEGDTQYFGPGTRLTVL.

V gene TRBV19 combines with J gene TRBJ1-2; tentative D call: TRBD1 (6 bases). Looked up from germline, CDR1 is LNHDA and CDR2 is SQIVND (reference sequence). V shed 8 bases and J shed 6 bases, with 16 bases lying between them. There are 13 residues in the CDR3. CDR3 sequence (DNA): TGTGCCAGTCATGAGGGGGGGCTTGATGGCTACACCTTC. Translation: CASHEGGLDGYTF.